This T cell receptor (beta chain) emerged from a study of blood T cell repertoires in COVID-19. Study information: Nucleic acid was either cDNA or gDNA, and it came from T cells, B-cell-depleted T cells, or PBMCs.

Trimming took off 3 bases at V and 4 bases at J, with 15 bases between the two ends. Germline values: CDR1 LGHDT, CDR2 YNNKEL (reference sequence). The CDR3 spans 15 residues. In the authors' workflow: Counts of nucleated cells, estimated from reference gene primer amplification, were obtained. TCRdb's copy holds only in-frame clones and misses some; the assay was immunoSEQ multiplex PCR. The D gene and trimming were derived from the DNA, and the V and J assignments and clone size from that table. There are 140,000 or so clones in the sample; approximately 83% occur only once, and roughly 8% lies in the top ten.

The V call is TRBV3-1 (or the pseudogene TRBV3-2), the J call TRBJ1-2; tentatively, D is TRBD1 (5 bases). The sample taken for sequencing was peripheral blood. This clonotype was obtained from a human donor in a cohort sampled during active COVID-19. The CDR3 reads CASSQEDSSTYGYTF. CDR3 coding DNA: TGTGCCAGCAGCCAGGAAGACAGTTCCACCTATGGCTACACCTTC.